The following is a TCR beta chain sequence with its context. Its recognized antigen is unknown. It has no much larger one-base neighbor in the sample; base qualities were not kept. TCR CDR3 regions were amplified from genomic DNA by multiplex PCR using the deep immunoSEQ assay. Extracted genomic DNA from each cell subset was spread evenly across all wells of several immunoSEQ 96-well plates, with each plate serving as a replicate. For sorted subsets, approximately 210 ng genomic DNA, equal to tens of thousands of T cell genomes, was loaded into each replicate PCR. Purified libraries were measured with a Qubit 3.0 fluorometer, size-checked on a Bioanalyzer 2100, and measured again with the KAPA Library Quantification kit. Every immunoSEQ 96-well plate was sequenced on a dedicated single-read 150-cycle Illumina NextSeq 550 flow cell. The authors' analysis ran thus. Because the immunoSEQ output held only junctional sequences and lacked quality scores, the filtering could not match the filtering applied to full-length reads. Sequences were annotated with PyIR, a Python wrapper for IgBLAST v1.9, using IMGT germline references to assign V/J genes and CDR3. Reads with weak V/J assignments (E-value above 1e-6), missing CDR3, stop codons, out-of-frame junctions, or ambiguous translated residues were removed. V3J clonotypes were defined as sequences sharing an identical inferred V gene, J gene, and CDR3 amino acid sequence. Percentage overlap between repertoires was computed as shared unique clonotypes divided by the size of the smaller repertoire. Three approaches were used to assess repertoire richness: RTK rarefaction, the Chao1 estimator, and Recon v2.1 estimates of unobserved clonotypes. For all TCRbeta clonotypes obtained by the gDNA method from four donors, generation probabilities were computed with OLGA. Imported from immuneACCESS, the table was reduced by TCRdb to in-frame sequences with V and J called. These copies leave out some clones; in studies compared against another copy, an unresolved V gene accounts for under half, and the cause of the remainder is not known. V and J calls and clone size are as listed in that table; D and trimming were resolved from the DNA. For this sample the table gives approximately 720,000 clones, of which about 90% were detected only once. Approximately 24% of the sample is taken by the ten largest.

The data derive from a study of shared clonotypes between healthy human individuals (TCRdb year 2020). In terms of the full investigation: The cohort comprised a couple of women and a few men aged 18 to 49 years. For each donor, three plates each were used for CD4 naive and CD4 memory, two plates were used for CD8 naive, and one plate was used for CD8 memory. To estimate repertoire size and how much clonotypes are shared between individuals, the study performed deep sequencing of blood TCR repertoires from about five healthy adults. Libraries were prepared and TCR repertoires were sequenced by different laboratories using diverse techniques, in order to increase sequencing depth and limit assay-specific biases. Per donor, leukapheresis produced somewhere between about 0.94 and 9.5 billion PBMCs. What the authors observed across the whole study: Sharing across a handful of donors was observed for around 5% of naive CD4, 3% to 3.5% of naive CD8, around 2.5% of memory CD4, and around 0.44% of memory CD8 clonotypes. Larger estimated clonotype richness was generally found for naive subsets than for memory subsets. Because the study included a small number of donors, the genetic and exposure-history diversity represented was limited. Rarefaction of sorted-subset datasets indicated incomplete sequencing despite the large sequencing depth. Compared with non-shared clonotypes, clonotypes shared by all four sorted-subset donors had higher generation probabilities. Pairwise subsampling indicated that sequencing depth was expected to affect the degree of clonotype sharing among donors. Sampling was limited to blood, and TCR repertoires in tissue likely differ from TCR repertoires in blood.

For the CD8 naive samples, CD45RO-negative cells were positively selected for CCR7, yielding a CD45RA+CCR7+ population from which TemRA cells were excluded. The donors were healthy, HIV-negative adults with no recently reported acute infections or vaccinations. Every donor was a Caucasian adult residing in Nashville, Tennessee, USA. Blood was collected by leukapheresis, and PBMCs were isolated by Ficoll-Histopaque density gradient centrifugation and then cryopreserved in liquid nitrogen vapor phase. Analytical flow cytometry was used to check the purity and quantity of every magnetically sorted T cell population. Genomic DNA was isolated from every sorted fraction and measured by UV absorbance on a Nanodrop 2000c. Inclusive of the bounding cysteine and phenylalanine, the CDR3 is 13 residues long. The read is trimmed to its CDR3 DNA, 39 bases read in frame from base 1. Per the germline V gene, SGHVS is the CDR1 and FQNEAQ is the CDR2. Between the V and J ends, shortened by 1 base and 8 bases respectively, the junction contains 9 bases.

The sample was naive CD8+ T cells sorted from blood. This specimen's cell subset or site label, interpreted: CD45RA+CCR7+. This receptor was identified in a man aged 25 to 45 in good health. Recombination linked TRBV7-8 to TRBJ2-1; no D segment can be confidently identified. This receptor carries the CDR3 CASSLVLGYEQFF. The bases read TGTGCCAGCAGCTTAGTTCTCGGATATGAGCAGTTCTTC.